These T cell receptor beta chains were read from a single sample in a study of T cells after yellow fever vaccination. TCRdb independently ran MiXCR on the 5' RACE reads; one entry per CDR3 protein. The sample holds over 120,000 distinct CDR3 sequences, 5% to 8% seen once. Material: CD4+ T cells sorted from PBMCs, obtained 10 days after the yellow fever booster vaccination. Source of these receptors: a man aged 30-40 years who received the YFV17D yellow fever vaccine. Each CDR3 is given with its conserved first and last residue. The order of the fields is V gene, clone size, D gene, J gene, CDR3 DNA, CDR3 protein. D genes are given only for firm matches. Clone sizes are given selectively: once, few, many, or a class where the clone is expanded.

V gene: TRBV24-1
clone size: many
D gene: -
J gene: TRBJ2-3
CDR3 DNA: TGTGCCACCAGTAAGGCTGACACAGATACGCAGTATTTT
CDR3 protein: CATSKADTDTQYF

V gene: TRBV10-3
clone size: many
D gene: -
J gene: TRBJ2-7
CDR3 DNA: TGTGCCACCCGGGGACTCATAACCTACGAGCAGTACTTC
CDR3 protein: CATRGLITYEQYF

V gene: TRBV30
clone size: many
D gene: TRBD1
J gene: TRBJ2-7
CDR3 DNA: TGTGCCTGGACCCTTCAGGGGGCAGTTAACTCCTACGAGCAGTACTTC
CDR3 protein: CAWTLQGAVNSYEQYF

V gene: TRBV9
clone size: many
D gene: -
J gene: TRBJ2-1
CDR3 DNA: TGTGCCAGCAGCGGGACGCTAGGAAACGGTGAGCAGTTCTTC
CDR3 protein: CASSGTLGNGEQFF

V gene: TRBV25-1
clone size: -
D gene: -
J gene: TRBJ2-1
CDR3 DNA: TGTGCCAGCAGAAGGGGCAGTGAGCAGTTCTTC
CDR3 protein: CASRRGSEQFF

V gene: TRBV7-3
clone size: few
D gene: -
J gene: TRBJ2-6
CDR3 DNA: TGTGCCAGCAGCTATGAGGTAGCTGGGGCCAACGTCCTGACTTTC
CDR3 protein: CASSYEVAGANVLTF

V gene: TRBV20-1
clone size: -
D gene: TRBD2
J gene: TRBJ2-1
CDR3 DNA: TGCTGTGCTAGAGATCTGACTAGCGGTTCGACTCTGCCCTACAATGAGCAGTTCTTC
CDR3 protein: CCARDLTSGSTLPYNEQFF

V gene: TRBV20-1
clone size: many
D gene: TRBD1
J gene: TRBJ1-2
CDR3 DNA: TGCAGTGCTAGGGAGGGGGCGGTTAATGGCTACACCTTC
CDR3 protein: CSAREGAVNGYTF

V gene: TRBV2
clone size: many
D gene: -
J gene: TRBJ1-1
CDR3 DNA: TGTGCCAGCCCGGCTAGGGAGGGCAGCACTGAAGCTTTCTTT
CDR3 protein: CASPAREGSTEAFF

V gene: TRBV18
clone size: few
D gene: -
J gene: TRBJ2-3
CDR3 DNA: TGTGCCAGCTCACCACCGAGCGTTCCTGGGGATACGCAGTATTTT
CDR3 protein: CASSPPSVPGDTQYF

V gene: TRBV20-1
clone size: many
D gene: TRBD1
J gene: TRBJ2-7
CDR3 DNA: TGCAGTGCGCAGGACAGGGCGGCGTACGAGCAGTACTTC
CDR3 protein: CSAQDRAAYEQYF

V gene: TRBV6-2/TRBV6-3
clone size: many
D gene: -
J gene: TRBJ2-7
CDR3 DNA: TGTGCCAGCAGTCCGCAGACTAGTGCCGAGCAGTACTTC
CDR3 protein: CASSPQTSAEQYF

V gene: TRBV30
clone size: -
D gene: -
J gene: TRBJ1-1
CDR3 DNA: TGTGCCTGGAGTCAGGAAGGATTCACTGAAGCTTTCTTT
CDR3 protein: CAWSQEGFTEAFF

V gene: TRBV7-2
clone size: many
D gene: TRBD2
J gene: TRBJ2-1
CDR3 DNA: TGTGCCAGCAGCCCAGGGACTAGCGGGAGTCGGAATGAGCAGTTCTTC
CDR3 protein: CASSPGTSGSRNEQFF

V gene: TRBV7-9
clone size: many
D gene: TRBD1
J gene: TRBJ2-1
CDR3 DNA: TGTGCCAGCAGCCCAACGCCGGGACAGGGGGCCAATGAGCAGTTCTTC
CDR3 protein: CASSPTPGQGANEQFF

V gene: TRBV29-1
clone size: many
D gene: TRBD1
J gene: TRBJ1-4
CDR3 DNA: TGCAGCGCCGCCGGGACAGGGTATGAAAAACTGTTTTTT
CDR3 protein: CSAAGTGYEKLFF

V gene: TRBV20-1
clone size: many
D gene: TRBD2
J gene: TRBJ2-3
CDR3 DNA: TGCAGTGCTAGAGATCCAGCGGGAGGTTTCAAAGATACGCAGTATTTT
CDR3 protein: CSARDPAGGFKDTQYF

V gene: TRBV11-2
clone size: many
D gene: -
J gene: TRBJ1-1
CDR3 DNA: TGTGCCAGCAGCTCTAGTGGCGGGATCACTGAAGCTTTCTTT
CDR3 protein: CASSSSGGITEAFF

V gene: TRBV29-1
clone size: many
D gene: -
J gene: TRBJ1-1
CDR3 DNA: TGCAGCGTCTTGGGGGGCCTGAACACTGAAGCTTTCTTT
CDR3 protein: CSVLGGLNTEAFF

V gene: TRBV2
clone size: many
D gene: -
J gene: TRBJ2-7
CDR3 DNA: TGTGCCAGCACACGGATTTCCTACGAGCAGTACTTC
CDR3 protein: CASTRISYEQYF

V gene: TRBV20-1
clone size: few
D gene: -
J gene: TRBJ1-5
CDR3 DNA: TGCAGTGCTAGAGTTGGGGGAAGCGGCAATCAGCCCCAGCATTTT
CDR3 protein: CSARVGGSGNQPQHF

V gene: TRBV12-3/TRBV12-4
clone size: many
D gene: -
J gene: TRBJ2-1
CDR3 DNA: TGTGCCAGCAGGCTTTCCGGGGGTGAGCAGTTCTTC
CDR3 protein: CASRLSGGEQFF